The 32 T cell receptor beta chains in this list originate from one sample, sequenced in a study of CD8 T cells in Susac syndrome. Random-hexamer reverse transcription was applied to roughly 0.45 to 1 ug RNA. TCRdb reprocessed the immunoSEQ multiplex PCR reads with MiXCR, giving one entry per CDR3 protein. The sample yields just over 150,000 distinct CDR3 sequences, 90% to 95% seen once. The specimen sequenced was CD8+ T cells from PBMCs. These receptors all come from a human donor with multiple sclerosis.

V and J are TRBV20-1 and TRBJ2-2, with 10 nucleotides matching TRBD2. Per the germline V gene, CDR1 is DFQATT and CDR2 is SNEGSKA (reference sequence). The V segment lost 5 bases and the J segment 4 bases; nucleotides outside the gene matches: 16. This CDR3 spans 18 amino acids. In nucleotides, the CDR3 is TGCAGTGCTCACCCCTCCCATCTAGCGGGGGAAACCACCGGGGAGCTGTTTTTT. Protein sequence: CSAHPSHLAGETTGELFF.

This clonotype appeared once. V gene TRBV3-1 combines with J gene TRBJ2-1, with D possibly being TRBD1 (5 bases). V was trimmed by 6 bases and J by 3 bases, leaving 9 bases between them. The CDR3 is 13 residues long. Germline assignment: CDR1 LGHDT and CDR2 YNNKEL (reference sequence). CDR3 coding DNA: TGTGCCAGCAGTCAGACAGTCTACAATGAGCAGTTCTTC. It codes for CASSQTVYNEQFF.

This chain joins TRBV3-1 and TRBJ2-5, with TRBD2 identical over 8 bases. The trim removed 4 bases at V and 1 base at J, leaving 14 bases unmatched. The germline gives CDR1 LGHDT, CDR2 YNNKEL (reference sequence). The CDR3 spans 18 residues. Written as DNA, the CDR3 is TGTGCCAGCAGCCTGCCCCCAGGTGGGCGGGGGGCCCAAGAGACCCAGTACTTC. Translating it yields CASSLPPGGRGAQETQYF.

The chain has TRBV20-1 and TRBJ2-3; 7 nucleotides match TRBD1. The germline gives CDR1 DFQATT, CDR2 SNEGSKA (reference sequence). V lost 5 bases to trimming and J lost 1 base; unmatched junction nucleotides: 6. This CDR3 spans 14 amino acids. CDR3 nucleotides: TGCAGTGCTCTCAGGACAGGCGGCACAGATACGCAGTATTTT. Amino acid sequence: CSALRTGGTDTQYF.

V and J are TRBV12-1 and TRBJ2-3; the DNA was not compared with TRBD2, the D call given in the table. TRBV12-1 is shown as a pseudogene. The CDR3 covers 14 residues. The DNA of the CDR3 is TGTGCCAGCACCCGGACTAGCGGCACAGATACGCAGTATTTT. It is translated as CASTRTSGTDTQYF.

The V call is TRBV30, the J call TRBJ2-6; 7 bases are shared with TRBD1. Germline V gene sequence: CDR1 GTSNPN, CDR2 SVGIG (reference sequence). This CDR3 comprises 17 residues. The V and J ends lost 2 bases and 1 base, in that order; junction bases with no gene match: 8. The CDR3 DNA reads TGTGCCTGGAGTCCTGGGGACAGATCATCTGGGGCCAACGTCCTGACTTTC. Its protein product is CAWSPGDRSSGANVLTF.

The chain combines TRBV19 with TRBJ2-1, with 10 bases lining up with TRBD2. The CDR3 has 14 residues. Germline CDR1 reads LNHDA; CDR2 reads SQIVND (reference sequence). The V and J ends lost 9 bases and 6 bases, in that order; junction bases with no gene match: 8. The CDR3 spells CASQLAGNINEQFF. The DNA for the CDR3 is TGTGCCAGCCAACTAGCGGGGAACATCAATGAGCAGTTCTTC. The full variable domain, rest sourced from reference TRBV19 and TRBJ2-1, is DGGITQSPKYLFRKEGQNVTLSCEQNLNHDAMYWYRQDPGQGLRLIYYSQIVNDFQKGDIAEGYSVSREKKESFPLTVTSAQKNPTAFYLCASQLAGNINEQFFGPGTRLTVL.

This clonotype is a singleton in its sample. The chain is built from TRBV15 and TRBJ2-7; 8 bases map to TRBD2. After removal of 5 bases from V and 1 base from J, the junction contained 4 bases not matched to a gene. The CDR3 loop spans 14 amino acids. CDR1 and CDR2 from the germline V gene are LNHNV and YYDKDF (reference sequence). The CDR3 DNA reads as TGTGCCACCAGCTTCCAGCGGGGGTCCTACGAGCAGTACTTC. Its translation: CATSFQRGSYEQYF.

The CDR3 region is CSVGTSDSYEQYF. The CDR3, as DNA: TGCAGTGTCGGGACTAGCGACTCCTACGAGCAGTACTTC. The chain employs TRBV20-1 and TRBJ2-7, with 10 bases identical to TRBD2. Germline CDR1 DFQATT, CDR2 SNEGSKA (reference sequence). Losses at the gene ends were 7 bases for V and 0 bases for J; bases not matched to a gene: 3. CDR3 length: 13 amino acids.

The rearrangement links TRBV29-1 to TRBJ1-2; D is uncertain. CDR1 and CDR2 from the germline V gene are SQVTM and ANQGSEA. The CDR3 has 13 amino acids. The V end lost 0 bases, the J end lost 8 bases, and 13 bases lay between the germline ends. The DNA for the CDR3 is TGCAGCGTTGAAGATCGTTGGGATCTCGGCTACACCTTC. It translates to CSVEDRWDLGYTF.

CDR3 DNA: TGTGCCTGGACTTTCGTGGGACAGCGGAACACTGAAGCTTTCTTT. This encodes CAWTFVGQRNTEAFF. V gene TRBV30 combines with J gene TRBJ1-1, with 7 bases identical to TRBD1. Germline-derived CDR1 and CDR2 are GTSNPN and SVGIG (reference sequence). The V and J ends lost 4 bases and 1 base, in that order; junction bases with no gene match: 9. The CDR3 has 15 residues. The full variable domain, with the rest looked up from reference TRBV30 and TRBJ1-1, is SQTIHQWPATLVQPVGSPLSLECTVEGTSNPNLYWYRQAAGRGLQLLFYSVGIGQISSEVPQNLSASRPQDRQFILSSKKLLLSDSGFYLCAWTFVGQRNTEAFFGQGTRLTVV.

A single count supports this clonotype. The V call is TRBV4-1, the J call TRBJ2-1; D is uncertain. CDR1 is MGHRA and CDR2 is YSYEKL in the germline V gene. The V and J ends lost 1 base and 9 bases respectively, with 7 bases between them. CDR3 size: 12 residues. CDR3 DNA sequence: TGCGCCAGCAGCCAAGCCGAGTCTGAGCAGTTCTTC. Its protein is CASSQAESEQFF.

V usage is TRBV9 and J usage is TRBJ1-2; TRBD1 might be the D (5 bases). V was pared by 3 bases and J by 2 bases, with 23 bases between. The CDR3 extends over 18 amino acids. Germline loops: CDR1 SGDLS, CDR2 YYNGEE. CDR3 in amino acids: CASSASTSGTPKNYGYTF. CDR3 in DNA: TGTGCCAGCAGCGCAAGTACATCCGGGACCCCGAAGAACTATGGCTACACCTTC.

The V call is TRBV2, the J call TRBJ2-7; D gene ambiguous. Germline assignment: CDR1 SNHLY and CDR2 FYNNEI. The V gene lost 6 bases and the J gene lost 2 bases, with 20 bases spanning the gap. This CDR3 has 16 amino acids. CDR3 DNA sequence: TGTGCCAGCAGCGACTGGCGATCCAAAGATCCCTACGAGCAGTACTTC. This translates into CASSDWRSKDPYEQYF.

V gene TRBV20-1 combines with J gene TRBJ1-3, with 8 bases fitting TRBD1. Trimming at V came to 4 bases and at J to 2 bases, leaving 7 bases not matched to a gene. The CDR3 spans 15 residues. CDR1 is DFQATT, CDR2 SNEGSKA, per germline (reference sequence). The CDR3 sequence: CSANPTGETGNTIYF. The CDR3 DNA reads TGCAGTGCTAATCCGACAGGGGAAACTGGAAACACCATATATTTT.

The chain carries TRBV5-4 and TRBJ2-7, with TRBD2 as a possible D gene (7 bases). Trimming took off 0 bases at V and 3 bases at J, with 13 bases between the two ends. The CDR3 loop spans 15 amino acids. Germline V gene lookup returns CDR1 SGHNT and CDR2 YYREEE (reference sequence). The CDR3 bases are TGTGCCAGCAGCTTGGGGCGGGGGCCAGACTACGAGCAGTACTTC. Protein sequence: CASSLGRGPDYEQYF.

J is TRBJ2-5 and V is TRBV13; 10 nucleotides align to TRBD1. Germline CDR1 is PRHDT and CDR2 is FYEKMQ (reference sequence). CDR3 length: 14 amino acids. The ends lost 5 bases at V and 4 bases at J; junction bases unmatched: 4. The CDR3: CASSPRTGGETQYF. The CDR3 nucleotides read TGTGCCAGCAGCCCAAGGACAGGGGGAGAGACCCAGTACTTC.

This chain links TRBV6-2 or TRBV6-3 with TRBJ1-1; D call uncertain. The CDR3 has 14 residues. Trimming left V 2 bases short and J 4 bases short, with 11 bases between. The germline V gene has CDR1 MNHEY and CDR2 SVGEGT. The CDR3, as DNA: TGTGCCAGCAGTTACGTGTCTGGAGGCACTGAAGCTTTCTTT. Encoded protein: CASSYVSGGTEAFF.

The chain employs TRBV30 and TRBJ1-3; D is undetermined. This CDR3 spans 11 amino acids. V shed 3 bases and J shed 14 bases, with 14 bases lying between them. CDR1 is GTSNPN, CDR2 SVGIG, per germline (reference sequence). In DNA, the CDR3 is TGTGCCTGGAGGAAGGGCCACGTCCTATATTTT. This translates into CAWRKGHVLYF.

The chain couples TRBV6-5 to TRBJ2-7, with D unclear. Germline V CDR1 and CDR2: MNHEY, SVGAGI. There are 15 residues in the CDR3. The V end was cut by 0 bases, the J end by 7 bases, with 16 bases between. The CDR3: CASSYSASLAGEQYF. DNA for the CDR3: TGTGCCAGCAGTTACTCTGCCAGCTTAGCCGGAGAGCAGTACTTC.

This chain links TRBV6-5 with TRBJ1-2, with D possibly TRBD1 on 6 matching bases. The V end was cut by 4 bases, the J end by 5 bases, with 17 bases between. This CDR3 has 15 amino acids. The germline V gene has CDR1 MNHEY and CDR2 SVGAGI. This CDR3 reads CASSWVRGRDYGYTF. CDR3 DNA: TGTGCCAGCAGTTGGGTCCGGGGGCGCGATTATGGCTACACCTTC.

The rearrangement links TRBV25-1 to TRBJ1-2; 9 positions agree with TRBD1. Germline V gene data show CDR1 as MGHDK and CDR2 as SYGVNS. Germline trimming cut 4 bases from V and 6 bases from J; bases unmatched to any gene: 3. This CDR3 is built from 13 residues. CDR3 amino acids: CASSGDREDGYTF. As DNA, the CDR3 is TGTGCCAGCAGTGGGGACAGGGAGGATGGCTACACCTTC.

The CDR3 DNA is TGTGCCTGGGCAACCGGGACAGGAGGTTTTGAGCAGTACTTC. It encodes CAWATGTGGFEQYF. The rearrangement uses TRBV30 and TRBJ2-7; 8 bases fit TRBD1. The CDR3 loop spans 14 amino acids. The V and J ends lost 5 bases and 7 bases, in that order; junction bases with no gene match: 13. The V gene's germline CDR1 is GTSNPN and CDR2 SVGIG (reference sequence).

The rearrangement joins TRBV3-1 to TRBJ2-7, with D possibly being TRBD2 (5 bases). CDR3 length: 15 residues. CDR1 and CDR2 (germline): LGHDT, YNNKEL (reference sequence). V dropped 1 base and J dropped 0 bases, with 10 bases sitting between them. CDR3 sequence (DNA): TGTGCCAGCAGCCAAGTGCCGGGAAGCTCCTACGAGCAGTACTTC. Its translation is CASSQVPGSSYEQYF.

This clonotype was seen only a few times. The genes are TRBV12-3 or TRBV12-4 and TRBJ2-1, with D perhaps being TRBD1 or TRBD2 (5 bases each). V lost 3 bases, J lost 4 bases, and 7 bases lay in between. This CDR3 has 13 residues. CDR3 residues: CASSLGRYNEQFF. DNA of the CDR3: TGTGCCAGCAGTTTGGGACGTTACAATGAGCAGTTCTTC.

The chain couples TRBV6-8 to TRBJ1-1; D is perhaps TRBD1 (5 bases). This CDR3 is 16 amino acids long. CDR1 and CDR2 from the germline V gene are MNHGY and SAAAGT. V dropped 2 bases and J dropped 4 bases, with 17 bases sitting between them. The CDR3 protein is CASSYGRDRRGTEAFF. The CDR3 DNA follows: TGTGCCAGCAGTTACGGGCGGGACCGGCGAGGCACTGAAGCTTTCTTT.

The V and J genes are TRBV7-8 and TRBJ2-1; D is ambiguous. Germline CDR1 is SGHVS and CDR2 is FQNEAQ. The CDR3 is made up of 19 amino acids. V gave up 7 bases and J gave up 5 bases, with 30 bases separating them. The CDR3 region is CASTHPRDDRPRANNEQFF. CDR3 bases: TGTGCCAGCACCCATCCCCGCGACGACCGTCCCCGTGCGAACAATGAGCAGTTCTTC.

The J gene is TRBJ2-7, the V gene TRBV27; 9 nucleotides agree with TRBD1. Germline CDR1 reads MNHEY; CDR2 reads SMNVEV (reference sequence). V lost 0 bases, J lost 4 bases, and 7 bases stayed unmatched. The CDR3 has 16 amino acids. CDR3 residues: CASSLSGTGKDYEQYF. The CDR3 DNA follows: TGTGCCAGCAGTTTATCGGGGACAGGGAAGGATTACGAGCAGTACTTC.

The CDR3 reads CASSLGKGPTVTQYF. CDR3 sequence (DNA): TGTGCCAGCAGCTTAGGCAAGGGTCCCACGGTGACCCAGTACTTC. The V call is TRBV13, the J call TRBJ2-5; no clear D. CDR3 length: 15 amino acids. V was trimmed by 0 bases and J by 7 bases, leaving 15 bases between them. Germline V lookup: CDR1 PRHDT, CDR2 FYEKMQ (reference sequence).

V usage is TRBV29-1 and J usage is TRBJ1-1; 8 bases agree with TRBD1. CDR3 size: 13 residues. Germline V lookup: CDR1 SQVTM, CDR2 ANQGSEA. V lost 6 bases and J lost 5; bases outside the gene matches: 8. The CDR3 loop is CSVIRTGRTEAFF. The DNA of the CDR3 is TGCAGCGTGATCCGGACAGGGCGTACTGAAGCTTTCTTT.

The CDR3 DNA sequence: TGTGCCAGCAGTTTAGATGGAGTGGGGAGACGAAACATTCAGTACTTC. It specifies CASSLDGVGRRNIQYF. The gene calls are TRBV12-3 or TRBV12-4 and TRBJ2-4; a weak D match, TRBD2 (5 bases). The CDR3 spans 16 residues. Trimming shortened V by 1 base and J by 6 bases, and 16 bases separated the two germline ends.

In this sample, this clonotype turned up once. The chain carries TRBV20-1 and TRBJ1-6, with D tentatively TRBD1 (5 bases). CDR3 length equals 16 residues. Germline CDR1 and CDR2: DFQATT and SNEGSKA (reference sequence). V lost 0 bases and J 15 bases, leaving 24 bases between the germline ends. Here the CDR3 reads CSARDTEGPPGGYLHF. In nucleotides, the CDR3 is TGCAGTGCTAGAGATACTGAGGGACCGCCCGGGGGGTACCTCCACTTT.